This T cell receptor beta chain stems from a study of shared clonotypes between healthy human individuals. About the research overall: Two female and a few male donors aged 18 to 49 were enrolled.

This CDR3 comprises 16 residues. The ends were cut back, 4 bases at V and 0 bases at J, with 13 bases in the middle. Per the germline V gene, CDR1 is SGHDT and CDR2 is YYEEEE. Samples underwent the assay at deep level. Per the original methods: Filtering was not the same, since immunoSEQ gave junction-only sequences without quality scores. Repertoires were generated with immunoSEQ multiplex PCR, while TCRdb's copy carries only in-frame clones and drops some. Clone size and V and J calls were adopted from that table, with D and trimming inferred from the DNA. The repertoire holds about 2.4 million clones, with roughly nine tenths as singletons.

The sequencing sample was made of naive CD4+ T cells sorted from blood. Subset meaning: CD45RA+ positively selected. The chain uses TRBV5-6 and TRBJ2-2; D call uncertain. The TCR was taken from a man aged 18 to 30 in good health. The CDR3 here is CASSNPRGTNTGELFF. CDR3 in DNA: TGTGCCAGCAGCAACCCTCGCGGAACGAACACCGGGGAGCTGTTTTTT.